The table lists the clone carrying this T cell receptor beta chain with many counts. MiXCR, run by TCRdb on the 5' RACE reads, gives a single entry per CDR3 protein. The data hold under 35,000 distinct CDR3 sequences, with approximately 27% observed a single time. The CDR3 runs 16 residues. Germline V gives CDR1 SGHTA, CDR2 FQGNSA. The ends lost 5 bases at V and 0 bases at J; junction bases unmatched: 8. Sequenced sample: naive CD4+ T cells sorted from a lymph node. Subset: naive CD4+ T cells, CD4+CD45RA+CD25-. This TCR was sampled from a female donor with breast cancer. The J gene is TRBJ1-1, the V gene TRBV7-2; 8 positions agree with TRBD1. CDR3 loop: CASSRDGTGMNTEAFF. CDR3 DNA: TGTGCCAGCAGCCGTGATGGGACAGGAATGAACACTGAAGCTTTCTTT.